Listed below are T cell receptor beta chains from one sample, sequenced in a study of OX40 agonist ivuxolimab in advanced cancers. The repertoire was sequenced with immunoSEQ multiplex PCR; TCRdb's copy has only in-frame clones and lacks some. The data hold some 150,000 clones, with more than 85% observed a single time. The material sequenced was CD4+ or CD8+ T cells sorted from blood, taken in a trial of the OX40 agonist ivuxolimab. These receptors were taken from an adult with an advanced solid tumor such as melanoma, head and neck, liver or kidney cancer. The CDR3 runs from the conserved cysteine through the conserved F or W. A D gene is named only where the DNA matches it firmly. Size is stated for part of the rows, as once, few or many counts, or as a class when the clone is expanded.

D gene	J gene	V gene	clone size	CDR3 protein	CDR3 DNA
.	TRBJ2-3	TRBV9	.	CASSVVGASTDTQYF	TGTGCCAGCAGCGTAGTTGGGGCTAGCACAGATACGCAGTATTTT
.	TRBJ1-4	TRBV5-6	.	CASSLRAGMGIEKLFF	TGTGCCAGCAGCTTGAGGGCAGGGATGGGGATCGAAAAACTGTTTTTT
.	TRBJ1-1	TRBV29-1	.	CSVEPRQANTEAFF	TGCAGCGTCGAGCCCCGACAGGCGAACACTGAAGCTTTCTTT
.	TRBJ2-4	TRBV2	once	CASRGGGNIQYF	TGTGCCAGCAGGGGGGGCGGGAACATTCAGTACTTC
TRBD1	TRBJ2-1	TRBV5-5	.	CASSFDRGVNNEQFF	TGTGCCAGCAGCTTTGACAGGGGGGTCAACAATGAGCAGTTCTTC
TRBD2	TRBJ2-1	TRBV28	.	CASSPPAGLAGANEQFF	TGTGCCAGCAGTCCGCCCGCCGGCCTAGCGGGGGCCAATGAGCAGTTCTTC
.	TRBJ2-2	TRBV11-1	once	CASSLSVRDAGELFF	TGTGCCAGCAGCTTATCGGTCAGGGACGCCGGGGAGCTGTTTTTT
.	TRBJ2-7	TRBV9	few	CASSASGSGEQYF	TGTGCCAGCAGCGCCTCAGGGTCCGGCGAGCAGTACTTC
.	TRBJ1-4	TRBV25-1	.	CASSESPIVMTNEKLFF	TGTGCCAGCAGTGAATCCCCTATAGTGATGACTAATGAAAAACTGTTTTTT
TRBD2	TRBJ2-7	TRBV6-5	.	CASNPGGISYEQYF	TGTGCCAGCAACCCGGGGGGGATCTCCTACGAGCAGTACTTC
.	TRBJ2-2	TRBV5-1	.	CASSLIEGNTGELFF	TGCGCCAGCAGCTTGATAGAGGGGAACACCGGGGAGCTGTTTTTT
TRBD2	TRBJ2-5	TRBV7-8	.	CASSLTPSGGGGDF	TGTGCCAGCAGCTTAACCCCTAGCGGGGGCGGCGGGGACTTC
.	TRBJ1-1	TRBV9	.	CASSVDRENTEAFF	TGTGCCAGCAGCGTAGACAGGGAGAACACTGAAGCTTTCTTT
TRBD1	TRBJ2-7	TRBV5-1	once	CASSSGQGLYEQYF	TGCGCCAGCAGTTCGGGACAGGGTCTGTACGAGCAGTACTTC
.	TRBJ2-5	TRBV4-3	.	CASSQDFWNKATQYF	TGCGCCAGCAGCCAAGATTTTTGGAACAAAGCGACCCAGTACTTC
TRBD2	TRBJ2-1	TRBV5-4	.	CASSEGLAANEQFF	TGTGCCAGCAGCGAGGGACTAGCAGCCAATGAGCAGTTCTTC
.	TRBJ1-4	TRBV7-2	.	CASSSKHFYTSTNEKLFF	TGTGCCAGCAGCTCCAAGCACTTTTACACCTCAACTAATGAAAAACTGTTTTTT
.	TRBJ1-1	TRBV9	once	CASSPGRGTTFF	TGTGCCAGCAGCCCCGGGCGGGGGACAACTTTCTTT
.	TRBJ2-7	TRBV7-2	.	CASSLSRGSYEQYF	TGTGCCAGCAGCCTAAGTAGGGGGTCCTACGAGCAGTACTTC
TRBD1	TRBJ2-6	TRBV28	.	CASSLSDRALSGANVLTF	TGTGCCAGCAGTTTATCGGACAGGGCCCTCTCTGGGGCCAACGTCCTGACTTTC
TRBD1	TRBJ1-6	TRBV28	.	CASRSFAPSRTGARNNSPLHF	TGTGCCAGCAGGTCTTTTGCCCCCAGTAGGACAGGGGCGAGGAATAATTCACCCCTCCACTTT
TRBD1	TRBJ2-4	TRBV6-5	.	CASSGHRGDIQYF	TGTGCCAGCAGTGGCCACAGGGGGGACATTCAGTACTTC
TRBD1	TRBJ1-4	TRBV5-1	.	CASSFQGATNEKLFF	TGCGCCAGCAGCTTTCAGGGGGCGACTAATGAAAAACTGTTTTTT
.	TRBJ1-1	TRBV11-3	.	CASSQGGPNTEAFF	TGTGCCAGCAGCCAGGGAGGGCCCAACACTGAAGCTTTCTTT